This T cell receptor (beta chain) originates from a study of CD8 T cells in ankylosing spondylitis (dated by TCRdb to the late 2010s). Concerning the study at large: T cell receptor beta repertoires were profiled in healthy donors and ankylosing spondylitis patients so that disease-linked TCR variants could be found. The whole study cohort included over a hundred healthy donors and some 27 ankylosing spondylitis patients. Peripheral blood was sampled, and synovial fluid was also collected from ankylosing spondylitis patients.

The run used an Illumina HiSeq 2500. TCR beta libraries were prepared by quantitative 5'-RACE with molecular barcodes. The source study handled its data this way. Disease-linked TCR variants were identified with a new computational method built on a probabilistic model of VDJ rearrangement. TCRdb redid the processing of the public reads, applying fastp at Q25 and MiXCR, and retained in-frame beta chains. Each CDR3 protein appears once, grouped with its most common genes and DNA. V and J calls and clone size were set by TCRdb, not the authors. The sample table contains about 800,000 distinct CDR3 sequences; only one count was recorded for roughly 12% of them. Jointly, the top ten make up roughly 0.51% of the sample. The paper as a whole reports these results and caveats: A TCR beta motif made up of about eight highly homologous amino acid variants appeared to be characteristic of blood from ankylosing spondylitis patients. A CD8+ phenotype was shown by the disease-linked clones, which were found at relatively low frequencies in peripheral blood. Significant enrichment of the disease-linked clones was reported in matched synovial fluid samples from ankylosing spondylitis patients. Some motif variants were previously reported in synovial fluid and blood of reactive arthritis patients, suggesting common disease-initiation mechanisms.

This clonotype has just a few counts. No antigen is known for it. Base qualities are not at hand, and no much larger clone is one base apart. This sequence originates from a male donor with ankylosing spondylitis. Input material: blood, either unsorted or a sorted T cell fraction (not recorded which).

The bases read TGTGCCAGCAGCTTAGCAGGAGCGGGGGCTCGGGAGCAGTACTTC. Its coded protein is CASSLAGAGAREQYF. The chain uses TRBV7-2 and TRBJ2-7; TRBD2 lines up with 8 middle nucleotides. After removal of 0 bases from V and 7 bases from J, the junction retains 8 bases not matched to a gene. For CDR1 and CDR2, the germline V gene lists SGHTA and FQGNSA. Taken from cysteine to phenylalanine, the CDR3 has 15 residues. Of all the DNA, just the CDR3 is kept, 45 bases in frame from base 1.